One sample yielded the 16 T cell receptor beta chains listed below, sequenced in a study of glioma-infiltrating T cells. Using RNA template, CDR3s of TCR alpha and beta were amplified with iRepertoire arm-PCR. MiXCR, applied by TCRdb to the multiplex PCR reads, yields one record per CDR3 protein. The sample comprises roughly 190,000 distinct CDR3 sequences, 32% of which are singletons, and 20% to 25% rests with the top ten. The specimen was glioma tissue, nonneoplastic brain tissue, or PBMCs (not recorded which). The receptors shown here come from a human donor with low-grade glioma or glioblastoma, undergoing nonglioma brain surgery, or in good health (not recorded which).

The rearrangement joins TRBV29-1 to TRBJ2-1; 8 bases are shared with TRBD2. Germline CDR1 reads SQVTM; CDR2 reads ANQGSEA. The V and J ends lost 7 bases and 7 bases, in that order; junction bases with no gene match: 9. The CDR3 is 13 amino acids. The CDR3 DNA sequence: TGCAGCGGCGGGACTAGAGGGAGGAATGAGCAGTTCTTC. It specifies CSGGTRGRNEQFF.

As concerns this clonotype: A read error may account for a junction end that differs from germline. Here the CDR3 DNA reads TGTGCCTGCAGTTACTCGGCCGGGGGGGGAGAGACCCAGTACTTC. Translated, it gives CACSYSAGGGETQYF. The chain recombines TRBV6-6 with TRBJ2-5; 8 bases are shared with TRBD2. Germline values: CDR1 MNHNY, CDR2 SVGAGI (reference sequence). The CDR3 has 15 amino acids.

The sample holds many counts of this clonotype. This chain uses TRBV20-1 with TRBJ2-3; a possible D gene is TRBD2 (5 bases). Germline CDR1 and CDR2: DFQATT and SNEGSKA (reference sequence). V dropped 1 base and J dropped 0 bases, with 5 bases sitting between them. The CDR3 is made up of 13 amino acids. CDR3 in amino acids: CSARAGSTDTQYF. The CDR3 DNA is TGCAGTGCTAGAGCGGGAAGCACAGATACGCAGTATTTT.

At least ten counts were recorded for this clonotype. The rearrangement uses TRBV15 and TRBJ2-2; TRBD2 might be the D (5 bases). CDR3 length: 14 amino acids. CDR1 is LNHNV and CDR2 is YYDKDF in the germline V gene (reference sequence). Trimming pared 0 bases from V and 6 bases from J, leaving 8 bases between. The CDR3 sequence: CATSRDRGPGELFF. The CDR3 coding sequence is TGTGCCACCAGCAGAGATCGAGGGCCCGGGGAGCTGTTTTTT. The full variable domain, completed using reference TRBV15 and TRBJ2-2, is DAMVIQNPRYQVTQFGKPVTLSCSQTLNHNVMYWYQQKSSQAPKLLFHYYDKDFNNEADTPDNFQSRRPNTSFCFLDIRSPGLGDTAMYLCATSRDRGPGELFFGEGSRLTVL.

This clonotype was seen a few times. This may stem from a read error, because a much larger clone lies one nucleotide away. This chain connects TRBV7-9 to TRBJ1-4, with unresolved D. With 0 bases removed from V and 5 bases from J, the gap between germline ends came to 10 bases. This CDR3 region has 15 residues. The germline V gene has CDR1 SEHNR and CDR2 FQNEAQ (reference sequence). The DNA of the CDR3 is TGTGCCAGCAGCTTAGCACAGAGGGAAAATGAAAAACTGTTTTTT. This translates into CASSLAQRENEKLFF.

Regarding this clonotype: A read error may be the cause here, since a much bigger clone is one base away. The CDR3 DNA is TGTGCCACCAGCAGGGGACAGGGGGAAAGGAGGGCCTATTGCTACACCTTC. Its translation: CATSRGQGERRAYCYTF. The chain has TRBV15 and TRBJ1-2; 11 nucleotides agree with TRBD1. CDR3 length: 17 residues. The germline V gene encodes CDR1 LNHNV and CDR2 YYDKDF (reference sequence).

This sequence joins TRBV7-2 and TRBJ1-3; D is unresolved. V gave up 7 bases and J gave up 2 bases, with 12 bases separating them. CDR3 length: 14 amino acids. Germline CDR1 is SGHTA and CDR2 is FQGNSA. The CDR3 DNA reads TGTGCCAGCATCCCCACTTATCCTGGAAACACCATATATTTT. Its translation: CASIPTYPGNTIYF.

This clonotype was picked up many times. The chain couples TRBV7-2 to TRBJ2-7, with D perhaps TRBD1 (5 bases). V lost 5 bases and J 1 base, leaving 12 bases between the germline ends. The CDR3 is made up of 14 amino acids. Germline V gene data show CDR1 as SGHTA and CDR2 as FQGNSA. CDR3 region: CASSADSQSYEQYF. The CDR3 DNA reads TGTGCCAGCAGCGCCGACAGTCAGTCCTACGAGCAGTACTTC.

The chain has TRBV5-1 and TRBJ2-5; 8 bases are shared with TRBD1. The germline V gene encodes CDR1 SGHRS and CDR2 YFSETQ. Trimming took 2 bases from V and 0 from J; bases not matched to a gene: 3. The CDR3 has 15 residues. Here the CDR3 DNA reads TGCGCCAGCAGCTTAGACAGGGGCCACCAAGAGACCCAGTACTTC. Amino acid sequence: CASSLDRGHQETQYF.

This clonotype was seen many times. The rearrangement joins TRBV27 to TRBJ2-1; the D is unclear. The V end was cut by 6 bases, the J end by 4 bases, with 16 bases between. The CDR3 consists of 15 residues. CDR1 and CDR2 (germline): MNHEY, SMNVEV (reference sequence). DNA for the CDR3: TGTGCCAGCAGGGCGGAGACAAGTCTTTACAATGAGCAGTTCTTC. It specifies CASRAETSLYNEQFF.

This chain joins TRBV19 and TRBJ2-5; D gene uncertain. The CDR3 loop spans 14 amino acids. Between the trimmed V and J ends, which lost 4 bases and 2 bases, there was a span of 11 bases. Germline CDR1 reads LNHDA; CDR2 reads SQIVND (reference sequence). Written as DNA, the CDR3 is TGTGCCAGTAGTACGAACTGGGAACAAGAGACCCAGTACTTC. Translating gives CASSTNWEQETQYF.

Many counts were recorded for this clonotype. The chain is built from TRBV6-1 and TRBJ2-3, with 11 bases identical to TRBD2. This CDR3 region has 14 residues. Trimming at V came to 6 bases and at J to 7 bases, leaving 6 bases not matched to a gene. The germline gives CDR1 MNHNS, CDR2 SASEGT. The CDR3 nucleotides are TGTGCCAGCAGACCGGGACTAGCGGTCCATACGCAGTATTTT. Translated, it gives CASRPGLAVHTQYF.

Notes on this clonotype: A single base separates this from a much larger clone, so it may be a read error. The chain has TRBV20-1 and TRBJ2-5, with D possibly TRBD2 on 6 matching bases. CDR1 is DFQATT and CDR2 is SNEGSKA in the germline V gene (reference sequence). This CDR3 has 13 amino acids. The CDR3: CSYLGGDRETEYF. The CDR3 nucleotides read TGCTCCTACCTTGGTGGGGATCGGGAGACCGAGTACTTC.

Concerning this clonotype itself: One base away lies a much larger clone, so this may be a sequencing read error. The chain employs TRBV7-9 and TRBJ1-2, with no clear D. The CDR3 is made up of 12 amino acids. The germline gives CDR1 SEHNR, CDR2 FQNEAQ (reference sequence). The CDR3 coding sequence is TGTGCCAGCAGCTTAGAAGGGTATGGCGACACCTTC. Its translation is CASSLEGYGDTF.

This clonotype was counted a few times. The chain recombines TRBV12-3 or TRBV12-4 with TRBJ1-2; D perhaps matches TRBD1 (6 bases). V was pared by 3 bases and J by 0 bases, with 14 bases between. This CDR3 spans 16 amino acids. CDR3 sequence (DNA): TGTGCCAGCAGTTTGAACCCGACAGGCTCTAACTATGGCTACACCTTC. This sequence encodes CASSLNPTGSNYGYTF.

Remarks on this clonotype: A much bigger clone sits one base away, suggesting this may be a read error. The chain links TRBV5-4 to TRBJ1-1, with TRBD1 identical over 8 bases. CDR1 and CDR2 (germline): SGHNT, YYREEE (reference sequence). Trimming took 9 bases from V and 4 from J; bases not matched to a gene: 14. The CDR3 is 15 residues long. CDR3 sequence: CATTRQGAMSTEAFF. The CDR3, as DNA: TGTGCCACCACCCGGCAGGGGGCCATGAGCACTGAAGCTTTCTTT.